The clone carrying this T cell receptor (beta chain) was counted at least ten times. What it binds is not known. This sample stems from a study of neurological immune-mediated disorders. Study-wide findings and caveats: Patients with HTLV-1-associated myelopathy had the highest level of TCR clonal expansion, whereas patients with multiple sclerosis had the lowest level, falling beneath the level found in healthy controls. CDR3 amino acid sequences found in expanded clones were never shared across subjects, suggesting private repertoires in all groups.

The CDR3 covers 12 residues. CDR1 and CDR2 from the germline V gene are SGHDT and YYEEEE. V lost 4 bases to trimming and J lost 2 bases, with 6 bases between them. TCRdb reprocessed the 5' RACE reads with MiXCR, giving one entry per CDR3 protein. The sample has 50,000 or so distinct CDR3 sequences; 15% to 20% are singletons. Healthy controls comprised blood bank volunteers in Maryland, USA. The source of this sequence is a man in his fifties or sixties in good health. V is TRBV5-6 and J is TRBJ1-1, with D uncertain. Sequenced: PBMCs. CDR3 sequence reads: CASSRINTEAFF. The DNA for the CDR3 is TGTGCCAGCAGCAGGATTAACACTGAAGCTTTCTTT.